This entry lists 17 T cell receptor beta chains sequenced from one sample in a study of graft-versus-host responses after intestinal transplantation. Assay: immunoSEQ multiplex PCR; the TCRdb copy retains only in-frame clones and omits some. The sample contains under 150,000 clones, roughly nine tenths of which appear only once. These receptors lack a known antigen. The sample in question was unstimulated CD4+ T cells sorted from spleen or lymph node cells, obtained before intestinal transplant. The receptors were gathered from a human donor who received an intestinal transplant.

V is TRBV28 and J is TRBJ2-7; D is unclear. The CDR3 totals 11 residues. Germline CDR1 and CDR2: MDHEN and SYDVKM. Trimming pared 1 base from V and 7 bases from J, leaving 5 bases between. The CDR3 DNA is TGTGCCAGCAGTTTATCGAGGGAGCAGTACTTC. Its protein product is CASSLSREQYF.

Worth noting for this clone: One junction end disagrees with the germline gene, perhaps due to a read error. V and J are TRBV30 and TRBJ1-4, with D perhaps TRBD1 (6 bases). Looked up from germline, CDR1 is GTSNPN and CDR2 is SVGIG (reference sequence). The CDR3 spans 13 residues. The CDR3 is CAADRSTNEKLFF. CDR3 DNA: TGTGCCGCCGACAGGTCAACCAATGAAAAACTGTTTTTT.

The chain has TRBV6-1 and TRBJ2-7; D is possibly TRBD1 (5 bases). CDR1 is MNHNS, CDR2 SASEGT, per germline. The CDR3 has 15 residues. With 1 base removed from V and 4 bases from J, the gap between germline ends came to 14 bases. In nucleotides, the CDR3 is TGTGCCAGCAGTGAAGGGACATCCCCCGTTTACGAGCAGTACTTC. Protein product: CASSEGTSPVYEQYF.

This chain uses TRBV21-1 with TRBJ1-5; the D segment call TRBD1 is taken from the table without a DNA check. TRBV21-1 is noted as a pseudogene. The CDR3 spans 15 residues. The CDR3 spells CASSKNPGHREPQHF. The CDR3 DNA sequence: TGTGCCAGCAGCAAAAATCCAGGGCATAGGGAGCCCCAGCATTTT.

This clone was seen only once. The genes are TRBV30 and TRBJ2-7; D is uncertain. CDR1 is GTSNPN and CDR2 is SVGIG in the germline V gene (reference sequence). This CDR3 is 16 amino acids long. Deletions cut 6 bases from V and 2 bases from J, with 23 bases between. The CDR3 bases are TGTGCCTGTCAGGAAGCAGGATCTTTCTTTCCCTACGAGCAGTACTTC. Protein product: CACQEAGSFFPYEQYF.

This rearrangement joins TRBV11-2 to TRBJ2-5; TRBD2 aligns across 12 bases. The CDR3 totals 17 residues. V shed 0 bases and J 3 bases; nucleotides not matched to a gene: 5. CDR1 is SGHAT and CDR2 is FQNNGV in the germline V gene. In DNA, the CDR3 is TGTGCCAGCAGCTTAGACCCTAGCGGGGGGGCGGAAGAGACCCAGTACTTC. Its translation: CASSLDPSGGAEETQYF.

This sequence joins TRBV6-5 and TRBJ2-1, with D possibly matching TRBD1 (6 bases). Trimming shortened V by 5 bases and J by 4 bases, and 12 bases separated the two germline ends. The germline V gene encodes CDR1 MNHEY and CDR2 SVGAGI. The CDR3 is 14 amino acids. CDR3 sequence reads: CASSGGNRYNEQFF. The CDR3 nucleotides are TGTGCCAGCAGTGGGGGCAACAGATACAATGAGCAGTTCTTC.

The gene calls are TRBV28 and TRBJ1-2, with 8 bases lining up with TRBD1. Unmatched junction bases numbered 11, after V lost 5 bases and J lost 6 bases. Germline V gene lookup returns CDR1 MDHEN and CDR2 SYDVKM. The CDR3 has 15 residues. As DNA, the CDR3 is TGTGCCAGCAGTCTTCGACAGGGGTCGATGAATGGCTACACCTTC. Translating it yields CASSLRQGSMNGYTF.

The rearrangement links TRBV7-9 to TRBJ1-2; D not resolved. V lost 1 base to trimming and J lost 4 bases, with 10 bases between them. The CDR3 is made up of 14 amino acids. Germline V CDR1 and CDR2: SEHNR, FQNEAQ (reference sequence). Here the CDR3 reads CASSLETPSYGYTF. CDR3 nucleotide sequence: TGTGCCAGCAGCTTAGAAACCCCGAGCTATGGCTACACCTTC.

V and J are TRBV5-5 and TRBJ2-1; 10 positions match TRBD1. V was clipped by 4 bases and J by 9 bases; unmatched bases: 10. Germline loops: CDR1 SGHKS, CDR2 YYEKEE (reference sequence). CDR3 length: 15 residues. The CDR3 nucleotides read TGTGCCAGCAGCCCTCACCGGACAGGGGGGACTGAGCAGTTCTTC. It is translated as CASSPHRTGGTEQFF.

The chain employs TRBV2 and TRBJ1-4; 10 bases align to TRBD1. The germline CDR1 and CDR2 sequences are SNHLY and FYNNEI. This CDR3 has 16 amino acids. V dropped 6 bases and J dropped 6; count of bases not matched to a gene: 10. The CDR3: CASRDTGTGVYEKLFF. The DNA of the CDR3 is TGTGCCAGCAGGGATACCGGGACAGGGGTTTATGAAAAACTGTTTTTT.

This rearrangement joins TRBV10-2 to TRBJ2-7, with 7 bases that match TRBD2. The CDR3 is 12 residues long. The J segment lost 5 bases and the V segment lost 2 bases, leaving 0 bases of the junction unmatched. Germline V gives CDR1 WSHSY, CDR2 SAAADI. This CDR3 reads CASSERGDEQYF. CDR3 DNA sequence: TGCGCCAGCAGTGAGCGGGGGGACGAGCAGTACTTC.

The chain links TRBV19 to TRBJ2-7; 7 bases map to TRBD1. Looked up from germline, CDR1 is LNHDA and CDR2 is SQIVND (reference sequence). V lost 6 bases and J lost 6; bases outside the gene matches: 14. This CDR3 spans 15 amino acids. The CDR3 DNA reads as TGTGCCAGTAGCAATACCAGGGGGAAGGCTTCCGAGCAGTACTTC. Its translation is CASSNTRGKASEQYF.

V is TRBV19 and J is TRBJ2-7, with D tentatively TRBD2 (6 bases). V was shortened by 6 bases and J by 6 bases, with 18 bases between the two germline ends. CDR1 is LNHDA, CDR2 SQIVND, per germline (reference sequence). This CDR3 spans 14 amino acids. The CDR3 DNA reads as TGTGCCAGTAGCACCGGGACTGCGGCTCTCGAGCAGTACTTC. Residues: CASSTGTAALEQYF. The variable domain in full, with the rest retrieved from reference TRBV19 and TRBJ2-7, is DGGITQSPKYLFRKEGQNVTLSCEQNLNHDAMYWYRQDPGQGLRLIYYSQIVNDFQKGDIAEGYSVSREKKESFPLTVTSAQKNPTAFYLCASSTGTAALEQYFGPGTRLTVT.

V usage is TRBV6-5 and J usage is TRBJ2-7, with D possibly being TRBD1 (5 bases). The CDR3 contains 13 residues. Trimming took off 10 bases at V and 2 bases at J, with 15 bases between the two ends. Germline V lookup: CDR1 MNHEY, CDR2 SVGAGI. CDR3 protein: CATRRQNTYEQYF. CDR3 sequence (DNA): TGTGCCACACGACGACAGAACACCTACGAGCAGTACTTC.

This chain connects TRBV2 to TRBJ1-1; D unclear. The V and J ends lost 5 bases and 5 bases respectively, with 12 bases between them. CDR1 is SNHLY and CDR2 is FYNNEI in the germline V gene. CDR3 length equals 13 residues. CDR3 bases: TGTGCCAGCAGTCCGGCAGGTTGGACTGAAGCTTTCTTT. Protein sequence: CASSPAGWTEAFF.

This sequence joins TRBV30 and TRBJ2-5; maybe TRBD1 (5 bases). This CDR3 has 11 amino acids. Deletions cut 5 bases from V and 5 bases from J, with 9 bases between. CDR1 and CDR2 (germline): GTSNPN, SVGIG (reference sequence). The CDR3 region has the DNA TGTGCCTGGTCAGGGTTGGAGACCCAGTACTTC. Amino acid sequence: CAWSGLETQYF.